One and the same sample provided the 29 T cell receptor beta chains below, sequenced in a study of blood T cell repertoires in COVID-19. The method was immunoSEQ multiplex PCR; TCRdb's version includes in-frame clones alone and lacks a portion of them. The sample contains some 150,000 clones, about 85% of which appear only once. Sequencing was performed on peripheral blood. The receptors originated from a woman in her seventies with acute or convalescent COVID-19.

The chain has TRBV6-5 and TRBJ1-1; 7 bases line up with TRBD1. V dropped 2 bases and J dropped 6; count of bases not matched to a gene: 6. The length of the CDR3 is 14 residues. The V gene's germline CDR1 is MNHEY and CDR2 SVGAGI. The CDR3 region is CASSYGTEVAEAFF. The CDR3 bases are TGTGCCAGCAGTTACGGGACAGAGGTCGCTGAAGCTTTCTTT.

The gene calls are TRBV6-2 or TRBV6-3 and TRBJ1-5; TRBD1 matches 9 bases. J was trimmed by 4 bases and V by 3 bases; bases with no gene match: 13. Germline CDR1 and CDR2: MNHEY and SVGEGT. This CDR3 comprises 18 residues. CDR3 nucleotide sequence: TGTGCCAGCAGTTATTCTTCGCTCACAGGGGGCGTAAATCAGCCCCAGCATTTT. It specifies CASSYSSLTGGVNQPQHF.

The chain has TRBV2 and TRBJ1-2, with 8 bases that match TRBD1. Germline CDR1 and CDR2: SNHLY and FYNNEI. Unmatched junction bases numbered 8, after V lost 4 bases and J lost 4 bases. CDR3 length equals 15 residues. CDR3 amino acids: CASSGIDRGPYGYTF. CDR3 sequence (DNA): TGTGCCAGCAGTGGAATCGACAGGGGACCCTATGGCTACACCTTC.

The chain links TRBV25-1 to TRBJ1-2; D call uncertain. Looked up from germline, CDR1 is MGHDK and CDR2 is SYGVNS. There are 12 residues in the CDR3. V was cut by 1 base and J by 8 bases, with 8 bases left in between. The CDR3 bases are TGTGCCAGCAGTGAATCGGGGAGAGGCTACACCTTC. It specifies CASSESGRGYTF.

The J gene is TRBJ1-2, the V gene TRBV6-2 or TRBV6-3; 7 nucleotides agree with TRBD1. V shed 5 bases and J 4 bases; nucleotides not matched to a gene: 4. Germline assignment: CDR1 MNHEY and CDR2 SVGEGT. The CDR3 runs 13 residues. CDR3 in DNA: TGTGCCAGCAGTCCGACAGGGTCCTATGGCTACACCTTC. Translation gives CASSPTGSYGYTF.

In DNA, the CDR3 is TGTGCCAGCAGTTTAGATGGCGGGGGACAGACCCAGTACTTC. Translating gives CASSLDGGGQTQYF. The chain combines TRBV27 with TRBJ2-5, with TRBD2 matching 7 bases. The CDR3 is made up of 14 amino acids. V lost 2 bases and J lost 6; bases outside the gene matches: 6. The germline CDR1 and CDR2 sequences are MNHEY and SMNVEV (reference sequence).

This clone was picked up a small number of times. This chain links TRBV4-2 with TRBJ2-2; 7 bases align to TRBD2. The CDR3 runs 17 residues. V was clipped by 0 bases and J by 7 bases; unmatched bases: 11. CDR1 is LGHNA and CDR2 is YNFKEQ in the germline V gene. As DNA, the CDR3 is TGTGCCAGCAGCCAAGATACGGCTAGCGGCCACCTCGGGGAGCTGTTTTTT. Protein sequence: CASSQDTASGHLGELFF.

The V call is TRBV27, the J call TRBJ2-3; D is perhaps TRBD2 (6 bases). The CDR3 covers 16 residues. Germline CDR1 and CDR2: MNHEY and SMNVEV (reference sequence). V dropped 8 bases and J dropped 2 bases, with 20 bases sitting between them. The CDR3 DNA reads as TGTGCCAGCTCTCGCCCCAGCGGGCTTTACACAGATACGCAGTATTTT. Translating it yields CASSRPSGLYTDTQYF.

The CDR3 DNA follows: TGTGCCAGCAGCATGGGGCAGGGGGGGCCCCAGCATTTT. It is translated as CASSMGQGGPQHF. V gene TRBV6-5 combines with J gene TRBJ1-5; 7 bases line up with TRBD1. V dropped 6 bases and J dropped 9; count of bases not matched to a gene: 8. Germline-derived CDR1 and CDR2 are MNHEY and SVGAGI. The length of the CDR3 is 13 residues.

The rearrangement joins TRBV19 to TRBJ1-5; 9 nucleotides agree with TRBD1. Germline loops: CDR1 LNHDA, CDR2 SQIVND (reference sequence). V lost 8 bases and J lost 1; bases outside the gene matches: 12. The CDR3 runs 17 residues. CDR3 protein: CASRDRGLSRSNQPQHF. DNA of the CDR3: TGTGCCAGTCGCGACAGGGGGTTGAGTAGGAGCAATCAGCCCCAGCATTTT.

The chain links TRBV19 to TRBJ2-7, with 10 bases that match TRBD2. Trimming took 6 bases from V and 2 from J; bases not matched to a gene: 13. The CDR3 covers 17 residues. Germline lookup yields CDR1 LNHDA and CDR2 SQIVND (reference sequence). The CDR3 bases are TGTGCCAGTAGCCCCTCCCCTAGCGGGGGCCGAACCTACGAGCAGTACGTC. It encodes CASSPSPSGGRTYEQYV.

The chain couples TRBV19 to TRBJ1-1; the match to TRBD1 covers 8 bases. V dropped 0 bases and J dropped 6; count of bases not matched to a gene: 12. In germline, CDR1 is LNHDA, CDR2 SQIVND (reference sequence). The CDR3 contains 17 residues. Here the CDR3 DNA reads TGTGCCAGTAGTATAGATCCATCGGACAGGGTCCGCGCTGAAGCTTTCTTT. Protein: CASSIDPSDRVRAEAFF.

This chain joins TRBV6-5 and TRBJ2-7; D ambiguous. The germline gives CDR1 MNHEY, CDR2 SVGAGI. V was shortened by 8 bases and J by 4 bases, with 15 bases between the two germline ends. The CDR3 has 13 amino acids. The CDR3 DNA follows: TGTGCCAGCGTTTCCCCGACACAGTACGAGCAGTACTTC. It translates to CASVSPTQYEQYF.

The V gene is TRBV6-5, the J gene TRBJ1-5, with D possibly TRBD1 on 6 matching bases. This CDR3 has 14 amino acids. The V and J ends lost 6 bases and 4 bases respectively, with 13 bases between them. The germline V gene has CDR1 MNHEY and CDR2 SVGAGI. CDR3 DNA: TGTGCCAGCAGACCTAGCGGGACAAATCAGCCCCAGCATTTT. It is translated as CASRPSGTNQPQHF.

The chain is built from TRBV7-9 and TRBJ1-2; TRBD1 matches 9 bases. The CDR3 consists of 15 residues. Germline V CDR1 and CDR2: SEHNR, FQNEAQ (reference sequence). The V and J ends lost 2 bases and 8 bases, in that order; junction bases with no gene match: 9. Written as DNA, the CDR3 is TGTGCCAGCAGCTTACTAAGGGACAGGGTTTACGGCTACACCTTC. Translation: CASSLLRDRVYGYTF.

The chain recombines TRBV5-5 with TRBJ2-1; 7 bases are a match to TRBD2. The J segment lost 3 bases and the V segment lost 0 bases, leaving 6 bases of the junction unmatched. CDR1 and CDR2 (germline): SGHKS, YYEKEE (reference sequence). The CDR3 is 16 residues long. Here the CDR3 DNA reads TGTGCCAGCAGCTTGGGGGAGGGAAGCTTCTACAATGAGCAGTTCTTC. This gives the protein CASSLGEGSFYNEQFF.

The chain employs TRBV6-2 or TRBV6-3 and TRBJ1-3; D remains ambiguous. The V end lost 6 bases, the J end lost 2 bases, and 17 bases lay between the germline ends. Germline CDR1 and CDR2: MNHEY and SVGEGT. The CDR3 has 16 residues. The CDR3 loop reads CASSDEGGSTGNTIYF. CDR3 coding DNA: TGTGCCAGCAGCGACGAGGGCGGATCTACTGGAAACACCATATATTTT.

V is TRBV27 and J is TRBJ1-5; no reliable D call. Trimming left V 2 bases short and J 7 bases short, with 9 bases between. The CDR3 covers 13 residues. Germline values: CDR1 MNHEY, CDR2 SMNVEV (reference sequence). This chain's CDR3 is CASSLREGQPQHF. CDR3 nucleotide sequence: TGTGCCAGCAGTTTACGGGAGGGACAGCCCCAGCATTTT.

The rearrangement uses TRBV28 and TRBJ1-1; D remains unclear. The V and J ends lost 5 bases and 3 bases respectively, with 10 bases between them. The CDR3 spans 13 residues. The V gene's germline CDR1 is MDHEN and CDR2 SYDVKM. The CDR3 sequence is CASSPGSYTEAFF. The CDR3 DNA is TGTGCCAGCAGTCCCGGGTCCTACACTGAAGCTTTCTTT.

This clone was seen a handful of times. This sequence joins TRBV27 and TRBJ2-1; a weak D match, TRBD2 (6 bases). The V end was cut by 5 bases, the J end by 7 bases, with 18 bases between. The CDR3 is 15 residues long. CDR1 and CDR2 (germline): MNHEY, SMNVEV (reference sequence). CDR3 nucleotide sequence: TGTGCCAGCAGTCCCCGGGTTCTAGCGCCGAATGAGCAGTTCTTC. Amino acid sequence: CASSPRVLAPNEQFF.

V usage is TRBV29-1 and J usage is TRBJ1-1, with D maybe TRBD1 (6 bases). The germline V gene encodes CDR1 SQVTM and CDR2 ANQGSEA. The CDR3 length is 13 residues. Between the trimmed V and J ends, which lost 7 bases and 1 base, there was a span of 13 bases. CDR3: CSAKTRGNTEAFF. The CDR3, as DNA: TGCAGCGCTAAAACCAGGGGGAACACTGAAGCTTTCTTT.

The chain carries TRBV25-1 and TRBJ1-2, with D perhaps matching TRBD1 (5 bases). Looked up from germline, CDR1 is MGHDK and CDR2 is SYGVNS. CDR3 size: 15 residues. V was trimmed by 1 base and J by 7 bases, leaving 16 bases between them. CDR3 nucleotides: TGTGCCAGCAGTGAATTTAAAACAACAGGATTTGGCTACACCTTC. It yields the protein CASSEFKTTGFGYTF.

V gene TRBV6-6 combines with J gene TRBJ2-7; TRBD1 matches at 8 bases. The CDR3 is made up of 14 amino acids. CDR1 and CDR2 (germline): MNHNY, SVGAGI (reference sequence). V trimming: 7 bases; J trimming: 0 bases; junction bases outside the gene matches: 5. CDR3 sequence: CASTRTGFSYEQYV. The CDR3 DNA follows: TGTGCCAGCACTCGGACAGGGTTCTCCTACGAGCAGTACGTC.

The chain uses TRBV15 and TRBJ2-2; 10 bases are a match to TRBD2. The CDR3 is made up of 18 amino acids. V was clipped by 3 bases and J by 3 bases; unmatched bases: 10. Germline CDR1 and CDR2: LNHNV and YYDKDF (reference sequence). The CDR3 spells CATSRPRTSGDYTGELFF. The CDR3 DNA reads TGTGCCACCAGCAGGCCCCGAACTAGCGGGGATTACACCGGGGAGCTGTTTTTT.

This chain connects TRBV6-5 to TRBJ1-4; weak D call: TRBD1 (5 bases). Trimming removed 6 bases from V and 1 base from J, with 12 bases in between. Germline CDR1 is MNHEY and CDR2 is SVGAGI. The CDR3 is 15 residues long. The DNA for the CDR3 is TGTGCCAGCAGCGAGAAGGGGTTAACTAATGAAAAACTGTTTTTT. Its protein is CASSEKGLTNEKLFF.

The chain couples TRBV15 to TRBJ1-3; TRBD1 aligns across 8 bases. The CDR3 totals 17 residues. CDR1 is LNHNV and CDR2 is YYDKDF in the germline V gene (reference sequence). V shed 3 bases and J 0 bases; nucleotides not matched to a gene: 7. The CDR3 spells CATSREGQGVSGNTIYF. The CDR3 DNA sequence: TGTGCCACCAGCAGGGAAGGACAGGGCGTCTCTGGAAACACCATATATTTT.

The chain combines TRBV7-9 with TRBJ1-1, with D tentatively TRBD1 (5 bases). The germline V gene has CDR1 SEHNR and CDR2 FQNEAQ (reference sequence). This CDR3 is 13 amino acids long. Between the trimmed V and J ends, which lost 4 bases and 1 base, there was a span of 7 bases. The chain's CDR3 is CASSSGSNTEAFF. CDR3 coding DNA: TGTGCCAGCAGCTCAGGGTCGAACACTGAAGCTTTCTTT. The whole variable domain, remainder taken from reference TRBV7-9 and TRBJ1-1, is DTGVSQNPRHKITKRGQNVTFRCDPISEHNRLYWYRQTLGQGPEFLTYFQNEAQLEKSRLLSDRFSAERPKGSFSTLEIQRTEQGDSAMYLCASSSGSNTEAFFGQGTRLTVV.

This clone occurred once. The J gene is TRBJ2-7, the V gene TRBV10-3, with D possibly matching TRBD1 (5 bases). The CDR3 contains 12 residues. The V and J ends lost 5 bases and 7 bases respectively, with 12 bases between them. Germline loops: CDR1 ENHRY, CDR2 SYGVKD. CDR3 nucleotides: TGTGCCATCAGTCCCGGATCAGGGGAGCAGTACGTC. This codes for CAISPGSGEQYV.

The chain links TRBV2 to TRBJ1-4; a possible D gene is TRBD1 (6 bases). Germline V gene sequence: CDR1 SNHLY, CDR2 FYNNEI. The ends were cut back, 4 bases at V and 8 bases at J, with 17 bases in the middle. The CDR3 contains 15 residues. CDR3 in DNA: TGTGCCAGCAGTGGTCAGGGGATGAGTGGCGAAAAACTGTTTTTT. It translates to CASSGQGMSGEKLFF.